This T cell receptor (beta chain) was identified during a study of T cells in Graves' hyperthyroidism and ophthalmopathy. Whole-study context: Specimen type is peripheral blood, collected at initial diagnosis prior to any treatment.

This clonotype was found a few times. Amplified TCR beta CDR3 regions derived from RNA transcripts. The TCR CDR3 was amplified in a first-round RT-PCR using the HTBI primer set. From the multiplex PCR reads, TCRdb called clonotypes with MiXCR, one entry per CDR3 protein. The sample yields about 640,000 distinct CDR3 sequences, around 13% seen once. Patients with ophthalmopathy all had a Clinical Activity Score of at least 3, a NOSPECS grade of at least 4 and duration under 3 months. Patients having uncontrolled infection, another autoimmune disease, pregnancy or lactation were not included. The V gene end was trimmed by 6 bases and the J gene end by 0 bases; junction bases not matched to a gene: 8. This CDR3 spans 17 amino acids. The germline V gene has CDR1 ENHRY and CDR2 SYGVKD.

The rearrangement joins TRBV10-3 to TRBJ2-7; 13 nucleotides agree with TRBD2. The TCR comes from a woman between 45 and 60 years old with Graves' ophthalmopathy. The source material was blood. The DNA for the CDR3 is TGTGCCATCAGCGGGACTAGCGGGGTTCCGTCCTCCTACGAGCAGTACTTC. Translated: CAISGTSGVPSSYEQYF.